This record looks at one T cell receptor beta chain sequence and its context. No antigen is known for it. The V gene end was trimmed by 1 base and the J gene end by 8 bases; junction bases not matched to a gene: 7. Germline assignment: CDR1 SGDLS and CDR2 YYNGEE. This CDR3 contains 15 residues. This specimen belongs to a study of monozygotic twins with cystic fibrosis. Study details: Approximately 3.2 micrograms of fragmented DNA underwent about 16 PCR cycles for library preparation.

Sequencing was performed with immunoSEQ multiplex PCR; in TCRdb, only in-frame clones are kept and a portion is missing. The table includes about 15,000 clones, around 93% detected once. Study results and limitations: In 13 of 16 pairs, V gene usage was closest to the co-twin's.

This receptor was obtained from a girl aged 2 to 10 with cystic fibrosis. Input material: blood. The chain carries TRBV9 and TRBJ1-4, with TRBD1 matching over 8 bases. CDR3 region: CASSVRGQGGEKLFF. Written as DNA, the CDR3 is TGTGCCAGCAGCGTAAGAGGACAGGGTGGAGAAAAACTGTTTTTT. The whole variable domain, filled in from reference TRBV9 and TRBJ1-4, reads DSGVTQTPKHLITATGQRVTLRCSPRSGDLSVYWYQQSLDQGLQFLIQYYNGEERAKGNILERFSAQQFPDLHSELNLSSLELGDSALYFCASSVRGQGGEKLFFGSGTQLSVL.